This TCR beta chain comes out of a study of blood T cell repertoires in COVID-19. The CDR3 has 15 amino acids. The junction had 5 bases not matched to a gene; V was cut back by 3 bases and J by 4 bases. Germline V lookup: CDR1 KGHSH, CDR2 LQKENI. Assay: immunoSEQ multiplex PCR; the TCRdb copy retains only in-frame clones and omits some. The sample holds more than 200,000 clones, approximately 80% seen once. Sequencing was performed on PBMCs or T cells enriched from blood (not recorded which). This chain joins TRBV18 and TRBJ2-3, with TRBD2 matching over 9 bases. The TCR originated in a man aged 55 to 70 who had recovered from COVID-19. In nucleotides, the CDR3 is TGTGCCAGCTCACCTAGCGGGGGTGGTGCAGATACGCAGTATTTT. As protein: CASSPSGGGADTQYF.